The T cell receptor beta chain under discussion was sequenced for a study of blood T cells in healthy people across ages. This clonotype was recorded many times. Germline V gene sequence: CDR1 MNHEY, CDR2 SMNVEV (reference sequence). J gave up 5 bases and V 5 bases, and 9 bases lay outside the gene matches. This CDR3 has 15 residues. With a J-beta primer mix and a sample-barcoded 5' primer, a second PCR ran about 6 to 11 cycles. MiXCR, applied by TCRdb to the 5' RACE reads, yields one record per CDR3 protein. The table shows some 790,000 distinct CDR3 sequences, with 29% occurring only once. The sequencing input was blood. The sequence came from a woman over 75 in good health. V gene TRBV27 combines with J gene TRBJ2-1, with 7 nucleotides matching TRBD1. CDR3 sequence reads: CASSPRTGLNNEQFF. The CDR3 region has the DNA TGTGCCAGCAGTCCCAGGACAGGCCTGAACAATGAGCAGTTCTTC.